The 23 T cell receptor beta chains presented below share a single source sample, sequenced in a study of T-cell reconstitution after alpha-beta-depleted transplantation in children. As it was prepared, the TCRbeta library received unique molecular identifiers. TCRdb itself ran the PCR reads through MiXCR, one entry per CDR3 protein. Found here are about 980,000 distinct CDR3 sequences, about 29% of them singletons; the top ten hold roughly 30%. The specimen comprised PBMCs, mostly from graft donor cells, sampled 360 days after TCRalphabeta/CD19-depleted stem cell transplant. Every receptor here comes from a boy under two years old who had a stem cell transplant for SCID, so the T cells may come from the graft donor.

In its sample, this clonotype was seen a few times. V and J are TRBV7-2 and TRBJ2-1, with TRBD2 identical over 13 bases. CDR1 and CDR2 (germline): SGHTA, FQGNSA. CDR3 length: 16 residues. V was clipped by 2 bases and J by 12 bases; unmatched bases: 10. CDR3 region: CASSLTRLAGGFVQFF. The CDR3 DNA is TGTGCCAGCAGCTTAACTAGACTAGCGGGGGGTTTCGTGCAGTTCTTC.

The chain recombines TRBV4-1 with TRBJ2-1, with D unclear. V dropped 0 bases and J dropped 15 bases, with 12 bases sitting between them. Germline V gene sequence: CDR1 MGHRA, CDR2 YSYEKL. This CDR3 is built from 12 residues. The CDR3 coding sequence is TGCGCCAGCAGCCAAGATGGGCCACCCGGGTTCTTC. This translates into CASSQDGPPGFF.

This chain connects TRBV27 to TRBJ2-2; the D call may be TRBD1 or TRBD2 (5 bases each). Germline V CDR1 and CDR2: MNHEY, SMNVEV (reference sequence). The CDR3 has 14 residues. V was trimmed by 5 bases and J by 4 bases, leaving 11 bases between them. The CDR3 region is CASSGAGTTGELFF. As DNA, the CDR3 is TGTGCCAGCAGTGGGGCAGGGACCACCGGGGAGCTGTTTTTT.

A few counts support this clonotype. The chain recombines TRBV11-2 with TRBJ2-5; D unresolved. CDR1 is SGHAT and CDR2 is FQNNGV in the germline V gene. V was trimmed by 1 base and J by 2 bases, leaving 11 bases between them. The CDR3 sequence is 15 residues long. For the CDR3, the DNA is TGTGCCAGCAGCTTAGTTGGAGTCAGACAAGAGACCCAGTACTTC. Translation gives CASSLVGVRQETQYF.

The J gene is TRBJ2-2, the V gene TRBV10-3; the match to TRBD2 covers 14 bases. The J segment lost 4 bases and the V segment lost 2 bases, leaving 9 bases of the junction unmatched. CDR3 length equals 19 residues. Germline V gives CDR1 ENHRY, CDR2 SYGVKD. Here the CDR3 DNA reads TGTGCCATCAGTGAGCCCCAGACTAGCGGGGGGGCGTTCACCGGGGAGCTGTTTTTT. Protein sequence: CAISEPQTSGGAFTGELFF.

There are a few counts of this clonotype. The chain carries TRBV7-9 and TRBJ2-3; D is ambiguous. V was cut by 4 bases and J by 2 bases, with 7 bases left in between. In germline, CDR1 is SEHNR, CDR2 FQNEAQ (reference sequence). CDR3 length equals 13 residues. The CDR3 nucleotides read TGTGCCAGCAGCTCCTCATACACAGATACGCAGTATTTT. Protein product: CASSSSYTDTQYF.

This clonotype has more than one count but fewer than ten. This chain joins TRBV29-1 and TRBJ2-1, with 7 bases aligning to TRBD1. CDR3 length: 14 amino acids. The trim removed 4 bases at V and 1 base at J, leaving 4 bases unmatched. Germline CDR1 SQVTM, CDR2 ANQGSEA. DNA for the CDR3: TGCAGCGTTGTATGGGACAGTTCCTACAATGAGCAGTTCTTC. It yields the protein CSVVWDSSYNEQFF.

This chain connects TRBV4-1 to TRBJ2-3; D not certain. Germline V CDR1 and CDR2: MGHRA, YSYEKL. CDR3 length: 15 residues. V lost 3 bases and J 1 base, leaving 11 bases between the germline ends. The CDR3 region is CASSHTRPRTDTQYF. The CDR3 bases are TGCGCCAGCAGCCACACACGGCCCCGCACAGATACGCAGTATTTT.

This chain links TRBV11-2 with TRBJ1-4; a weak D match, TRBD1 (5 bases). Germline V gene sequence: CDR1 SGHAT, CDR2 FQNNGV. There are 14 residues in the CDR3. Trimming took 7 bases from V and 11 from J, leaving 20 bases between them. This chain's CDR3 is CASTFGPRGAKLFF. The CDR3 nucleotides read TGTGCCAGCACCTTCGGGCCGCGCGGGGCGAAACTGTTTTTT.

The chain uses TRBV11-2 and TRBJ2-6; 7 positions agree with TRBD1. The germline CDR1 and CDR2 sequences are SGHAT and FQNNGV. CDR3 size: 15 residues. Trimming at V came to 7 bases and at J to 0 bases, leaving 3 bases not matched to a gene. CDR3: CASTGQPSGANVLTF. The CDR3 DNA reads as TGTGCCAGCACGGGACAGCCCTCTGGGGCCAACGTCCTGACTTTC.

The rearrangement uses TRBV12-3 or TRBV12-4 and TRBJ1-2; D possibly corresponds to TRBD1 (5 bases). Trimming stripped 0 bases from V and 7 bases from J, with 15 bases between. The CDR3 sequence is 15 residues long. CDR3 bases: TGTGCCAGCAGTTTAGCAGGGGCCCTAGAACGTGGCTACACCTTC. It translates to CASSLAGALERGYTF.

The CDR3 nucleotides read TGTGCCAGCAGTTTAGGGTTAGAAACTAGCACAGATACGCAGTATTTT. Translation gives CASSLGLETSTDTQYF. The J gene is TRBJ2-3, the V gene TRBV12-3 or TRBV12-4; D is undetermined. Trimming stripped 1 base from V and 0 bases from J, with 11 bases between. The CDR3 runs to 16 residues.

The chain couples TRBV4-1 to TRBJ2-7; D is possibly TRBD1 (5 bases). With 4 bases removed from V and 3 bases from J, the gap between germline ends came to 10 bases. Germline values: CDR1 MGHRA, CDR2 YSYEKL. The length of the CDR3 is 13 residues. Here the CDR3 reads CASSPQAHYEQYF. CDR3 coding DNA: TGCGCCAGCAGCCCACAGGCCCACTACGAGCAGTACTTC.

The chain combines TRBV20-1 with TRBJ1-1; tentatively, D is TRBD1 (6 bases). Trimming cost V 6 bases and J 2 bases, with 13 bases left between them. CDR1 is DFQATT and CDR2 is SNEGSKA in the germline V gene (reference sequence). This CDR3 spans 13 amino acids. CDR3 amino acids: CSADVTGNTEAFF. CDR3 coding DNA: TGCAGTGCGGACGTGACAGGAAACACTGAAGCTTTCTTT.

In this sample, this clonotype turned up many times. The chain joins TRBV7-2 to TRBJ2-7; D not resolved. Trimming stripped 5 bases from V and 3 bases from J, with 11 bases between. The CDR3 extends over 13 amino acids. Germline CDR1 is SGHTA and CDR2 is FQGNSA. CDR3 bases: TGTGCCAGCAGCCCCAAGAGGTACTACGAGCAGTACTTC. Encoded protein: CASSPKRYYEQYF.

This chain uses TRBV6-5 with TRBJ2-3; 8 bases are shared with TRBD2. Germline CDR1 is MNHEY and CDR2 is SVGAGI. The CDR3 is 18 residues long. With 0 bases clipped from V and 0 bases from J, the junction kept 8 bases outside the gene matches. CDR3 in amino acids: CASSYSGAGGTSTDTQYF. In DNA, the CDR3 is TGTGCCAGCAGTTACTCAGGGGCGGGGGGTACTAGCACAGATACGCAGTATTTT.

The chain recombines TRBV20-1 with TRBJ1-4; D might be TRBD1 (6 bases). With 5 bases removed from V and 6 bases from J, the gap between germline ends came to 13 bases. Germline CDR1 is DFQATT and CDR2 is SNEGSKA (reference sequence). This CDR3 is built from 13 residues. This CDR3 is CSARRGKDEKLFF. CDR3 sequence (DNA): TGCAGTGCTCGAAGGGGGAAGGATGAAAAACTGTTTTTT.

The chain links TRBV20-1 to TRBJ2-7; TRBD1 agrees at 8 bases. This CDR3 comprises 14 residues. V shed 6 bases and J 4 bases; nucleotides not matched to a gene: 11. The germline V gene encodes CDR1 DFQATT and CDR2 SNEGSKA (reference sequence). The CDR3 coding sequence is TGCAGTGCCGAGACAGGGGTTCTGGTTTACGAGCAGTACTTC. The encoded protein is CSAETGVLVYEQYF.

Only a few counts were recorded for this clonotype. The chain links TRBV20-1 to TRBJ2-2, with 8 nucleotides matching TRBD2. Per the germline V gene, CDR1 is DFQATT and CDR2 is SNEGSKA (reference sequence). The CDR3 is 15 residues long. Trimming at V came to 6 bases and at J to 2 bases, leaving 8 bases not matched to a gene. The CDR3 reads CSAEASGQNTGELFF. The DNA for the CDR3 is TGCAGTGCCGAAGCTAGCGGGCAAAACACCGGGGAGCTGTTTTTT.

This clonotype was counted only a few times. The chain uses TRBV6-5 and TRBJ2-3; D not certain. Germline values: CDR1 MNHEY, CDR2 SVGAGI. V gave up 0 bases and J gave up 0 bases, with 7 bases separating them. This CDR3 comprises 15 residues. CDR3 protein: CASSYSMDSTDTQYF. In nucleotides, the CDR3 is TGTGCCAGCAGTTACTCGATGGATAGCACAGATACGCAGTATTTT.

V gene TRBV20-1 combines with J gene TRBJ2-4; 12 nucleotides align to TRBD2. The CDR3 consists of 15 residues. V was clipped by 2 bases and J by 12 bases; unmatched bases: 11. Per germline, CDR1 DFQATT and CDR2 SNEGSKA (reference sequence). The CDR3 DNA reads as TGCAGTGCTAGATTCCCTAGCGGGGGGGCGGGTTCTCAGTACTTC. Translation gives CSARFPSGGAGSQYF.

This rearrangement joins TRBV27 to TRBJ2-1; 9 bases agree with TRBD2. This CDR3 region has 16 residues. J lost 4 bases, V lost 2 bases, and 6 bases had no gene match. The germline V gene has CDR1 MNHEY and CDR2 SMNVEV (reference sequence). The chain's CDR3 is CASSLGRGGWYNEQFF. CDR3 coding DNA: TGTGCCAGCAGTTTAGGGCGGGGGGGCTGGTACAATGAGCAGTTCTTC.

The V call is TRBV7-9, the J call TRBJ2-3, with D tentatively TRBD2 (5 bases). Trimming stripped 4 bases from V and 8 bases from J, with 13 bases between. CDR1 is SEHNR and CDR2 is FQNEAQ in the germline V gene (reference sequence). The CDR3 has 13 amino acids. The CDR3 nucleotides read TGTGCCAGCAGCTACGGACGGGGAAGTACGCAGTATTTT. Its translation is CASSYGRGSTQYF.